The clone carrying this TCR beta chain has only one observation. The data belong to a study of control samples from healthy donors and cancer patients. The protocol was immunoSEQ multiplex PCR, while the TCRdb copy is restricted to in-frame clones and leaves out a portion. The sample lists about 140,000 clones, about nine tenths occurring once. The specimen sequenced was blood. The sequence derives from a man aged 30 to 45 in good health.

CDR3 in DNA: TGTGCCAGCAGTTCAACTAGGGTCAGGGACGCAACTAATGAAAAACTGTTTTTT. Translated: CASSSTRVRDATNEKLFF. The chain carries TRBV28 and TRBJ1-4, with D possibly being TRBD1 (5 bases). The CDR3 length is 18 residues. Trimming left V 4 bases short and J 0 bases short, with 18 bases between. Germline V lookup: CDR1 MDHEN, CDR2 SYDVKM.